This is a list of T cell receptor beta chains from one sample in a study of shared clonotypes between healthy human individuals. Some clones are missing from TCRdb's copy, which holds only in-frame ones; the method was immunoSEQ multiplex PCR. Of about 2.4 million clones detected, under 95% appear once; the ten largest clones hold about 0.39%. Sequenced: naive CD4+ T cells from PBMCs. Every receptor here comes from a man younger than 30 in good health. Some clones in this sample may be carry-over from other donors' samples. The CDR3 runs from the conserved cysteine through the conserved F or W. A D gene is named only where the DNA matches it firmly. Expanded clones are given a class, and other clones once, few, many or no size at all.

once	TRBV25-1	TRBJ2-7	TRBD1	CASRTSGTGTYEQYF	TGTGCCAGCAGGACCAGCGGGACAGGGACCTACGAGCAGTACTTC
NA	TRBV28	TRBJ1-4	NA	CATAGSMGNTVKLFF	TGTGCCACAGCCGGGTCAATGGGGAATACGGTAAAACTGTTTTTT
NA	TRBV29-1	TRBJ2-5	NA	CSVEGSTSETQYF	TGCAGCGTTGAAGGGTCAACATCGGAGACCCAGTACTTC
NA	TRBV5-1	TRBJ2-1	TRBD2	CASSSYSAGGIGEQFF	TGCGCCAGCAGCTCCTACTCAGCGGGAGGAATAGGTGAGCAGTTCTTC
NA	TRBV6-5	TRBJ2-5	NA	CASSSNTRGEEQYF	TGTGCCAGCAGTTCGAATACCAGGGGGGAAGAGCAGTACTTC
NA	TRBV2	TRBJ1-3	NA	CASGYHGNTIYF	TGTGCCAGCGGCTATCACGGAAACACCATATATTTT
NA	TRBV9	TRBJ1-2	NA	CASSVGAATIYGYTF	TGTGCCAGCAGCGTAGGGGCAGCTACTATTTATGGCTACACCTTC
NA	TRBV28	TRBJ2-7	NA	CATVPLAGGSYEQYF	TGTGCCACCGTGCCTTTGGCAGGGGGGTCCTACGAGCAGTACTTC
few	TRBV19	TRBJ1-4	NA	CATGGATNEKLFF	TGTGCCACGGGGGGTGCCACTAATGAAAAACTGTTTTTT
NA	TRBV30	TRBJ2-1	NA	CAWSVSPGGRGTPHNEQFF	TGTGCCTGGAGTGTATCTCCAGGCGGACGGGGTACGCCTCACAATGAGCAGTTCTTC
NA	TRBV7-9	TRBJ1-1	TRBD1	CASRDRANTEAFF	TGTGCCAGCAGAGACAGGGCTAACACTGAAGCTTTCTTT
few	TRBV5-1	TRBJ2-1	NA	CASSFTITSSNEQFF	TGCGCCAGCAGCTTTACTATTACTAGCTCCAATGAGCAGTTCTTC
NA	TRBV30	TRBJ1-3	NA	CACGRTGNTIYF	TGTGCCTGTGGCCGAACGGGAAACACCATATATTTT
NA	TRBV18	TRBJ2-7	TRBD2	CASSPGLAGVGGEQYF	TGTGCCAGCTCACCCGGACTAGCGGGAGTGGGCGGCGAGCAGTACTTC
NA	TRBV5-1	TRBJ1-1	NA	CASSLGQAMNTEAFF	TGCGCCAGCAGCTTGGGCCAGGCAATGAACACTGAAGCTTTCTTT
once	TRBV5-1	TRBJ2-1	TRBD2	CASSALISGSYNEQFF	TGCGCCAGCAGCGCGCTAATTAGCGGGTCCTACAATGAGCAGTTCTTC
few	TRBV10-3	TRBJ1-5	TRBD1	CAIRGQANQPQHF	TGTGCCATCAGGGGACAGGCCAATCAGCCCCAGCATTTT